This is a list of T cell receptor beta chains from one sample in a study of cytomegalovirus exposure and HLA in healthy donors. Assay: immunoSEQ multiplex PCR; the TCRdb copy retains only in-frame clones and omits some. The data contain roughly 190,000 clones, roughly four fifths of them singletons. Sequencing input: PBMCs. These receptors all stem from a man in his forties in good health and CMV-seropositive. Both conserved end residues are part of each CDR3. D genes are given only for firm matches.

D gene: -; V gene: TRBV7-6; J gene: TRBJ2-2; CDR3 DNA: TGTGCCAGCAGCGGTTACAGGAACACCGGGGAGCTGTTTTTT; CDR3 protein: CASSGYRNTGELFF
D gene: -; V gene: TRBV7-9; J gene: TRBJ2-1; CDR3 DNA: TGTGCCAGCAGCTTAGAGCTCGGTGAGCAGTTCTTC; CDR3 protein: CASSLELGEQFF
D gene: TRBD1; V gene: TRBV28; J gene: TRBJ2-7; CDR3 DNA: TGTGCCAGCAGTCCAGGACAGGGCTGGTACGAGCAGTACTTC; CDR3 protein: CASSPGQGWYEQYF
D gene: -; V gene: TRBV10-3; J gene: TRBJ2-2; CDR3 DNA: TGTGCCATCAGTGACCCAAACACCGGGGAGCTGTTTTTT; CDR3 protein: CAISDPNTGELFF
D gene: TRBD1; V gene: TRBV5-1; J gene: TRBJ2-7; CDR3 DNA: TGCGCCAGCAGCTCCGGACAGGGGGCCTTGTACGAGCAGTACTTC; CDR3 protein: CASSSGQGALYEQYF
D gene: -; V gene: TRBV7-2; J gene: TRBJ2-1; CDR3 DNA: TGTGCCACCCACCGGGGTAGCGCGTCCTACAATGAGCAGTTCTTC; CDR3 protein: CATHRGSASYNEQFF
D gene: -; V gene: TRBV6-9; J gene: TRBJ1-1; CDR3 DNA: TGTGCCAGCAGTTACCCAATGAACACTGAAGCTTTCTTT; CDR3 protein: CASSYPMNTEAFF
D gene: TRBD2; V gene: TRBV2; J gene: TRBJ2-7; CDR3 DNA: TGTGCCAGCAGTGAGTTAGCGGGATCCTCCTACGAGCAGTACTTC; CDR3 protein: CASSELAGSSYEQYF
D gene: -; V gene: TRBV19; J gene: TRBJ2-3; CDR3 DNA: TGTGCCAGTAGTATAAGGGGCAGGGACACAGATACGCAGTATTTT; CDR3 protein: CASSIRGRDTDTQYF
D gene: TRBD1; V gene: TRBV7-9; J gene: TRBJ1-2; CDR3 DNA: TGTGCCAGCAGCGGGACAGGGTTCTATGGCTACACCTTC; CDR3 protein: CASSGTGFYGYTF
D gene: TRBD1; V gene: TRBV6-1; J gene: TRBJ2-1; CDR3 DNA: TGTGCCAGCAGTGGAGGGGGCCCGAGCTCCTACAATGAGCAGTTCTTC; CDR3 protein: CASSGGGPSSYNEQFF
D gene: -; V gene: TRBV5-1; J gene: TRBJ1-2; CDR3 DNA: TGCGCCAGCAGCTTGGAGGTGGCCAGAGGCTATGGCTACACCTTC; CDR3 protein: CASSLEVARGYGYTF
D gene: -; V gene: TRBV4-3; J gene: TRBJ1-1; CDR3 DNA: TGCGCCAGCAGCCCCTCCATAAGTTCAAATCCAGGGGCAACCACTGAAGCTTTCTTT; CDR3 protein: CASSPSISSNPGATTEAFF